This T cell receptor (beta chain) was profiled in a study of blood T cells in healthy people across ages. A sample-barcoded 5' primer and a J-beta primer mix were used in a second PCR of roughly 7 to 11 cycles. TCRdb independently ran MiXCR on the 5' RACE reads; one entry per CDR3 protein. The table has hundreds of thousands of distinct CDR3 sequences, 25% to 30% seen once. The ends were cut back, 6 bases at V and 9 bases at J, with 16 bases in the middle. The V gene's germline CDR1 is MNHEY and CDR2 SVGEGT. The CDR3 is made up of 13 amino acids. Total RNA amounts of at least 6 micrograms were extracted per sample.

The source of this sequence is a woman in her 70s in good health. The sample comprised blood. The J gene is TRBJ2-3, the V gene TRBV6-2 or TRBV6-3; D gene uncertain. CDR3 sequence: CASSLTIPGTQYF. CDR3 in DNA: TGTGCCAGCAGCCTCACGATCCCCGGGACGCAGTATTTT.